This T cell receptor beta chain is from a study of Ad26.COV2.S vaccination and SARS-CoV-2 variants (dated by TCRdb to about 2021). Broadly, across the study: Donors in the vaccine arm were drawn from COV1001, a phase I-IIa trial of Ad26.COV2.S in healthy adults that was multicentre, randomized, double-blind and placebo-controlled. Ad26.COV2.S was given intramuscularly at 5x10^10 or 1x10^11 viral particles, as a single shot or as two shots 56 days apart. Sequencing of the TCRbeta repertoire served to evaluate the specificity and breadth of SARS-CoV-2-reactive T cell receptors following Ad26.COV2.S vaccination. A total of around 32 samples were included in the TCR-sequenced set, comprising about 20 Ad26.COV2.S vaccine recipients, 5 placebo recipients and 8 SARS-CoV-2 convalescent individuals. Participants in the trial were split at random into five groups of five each, receiving low-dose or high-dose Ad26.COV2.S once or twice, or else placebo on both occasions. Investigators remained blinded to trial group allocation during experiments and outcome assessment.

Study-wide findings and limitations: After vaccination, spike-specific CD8+ and CD4+ T cell responses were reported to show substantial breadth. The authors noted that the TCR breadth and depth analyses may have underestimated total T cell responses. Vaccine and placebo recipients had comparable non-spike TCR breadth, which fits with the vaccine containing only spike. The study was not powered to compare responses between vaccine doses or regimens. Higher spike-specific TCR breadth was observed in Ad26.COV2.S recipients than in placebo recipients (P = 0.0014).

The sample's treatment or condition label, decoded: roughly 19 received Ad26.COV2.S at low or high dose, single or two shots; 5 received placebo; per-sample allocation not given. Repertoires of vaccine and placebo recipients were sequenced from samples taken on day 63 after the first injection. In Cohort 1b, about 27 adults aged 18-55 years were enrolled at a single site in Boston, USA, between 29 July and 7 August 2020. As a vaccine, Ad26.COV2.S was a replication-incompetent adenovirus type 26 vector that expressed a prefusion-stabilized SARS-CoV-2 spike protein derived from the original Wuhan strain. TCRbeta CDR3 regions were sequenced with the immunoSEQ Assay. After extraction, genomic DNA underwent amplification by bias-controlled multiplex PCR, followed by high-throughput sequencing. On the study's bioinformatics: To quantify the absolute abundance of each unique TCRbeta CDR3 region, sequences were collapsed and filtered. T cell fraction was estimated by normalizing TCRbeta template counts to usable DNA, which was measured by amplifying reference genes present in all nucleated cells. Repertoire TCRs were annotated as SARS-CoV-2-specific by exact matching of V gene, CDR3 amino acid sequence and J gene to a known reactive TCR set. MIRA supplied the reference SARS-CoV-2 TCR set, which was filtered for enrichment in COVID-19-positive ImmuneCODE repertoires so that public or cross-reactive TCRs were removed. Based on the MIRA antigens, annotated TCRs were further analysed at the level of specific ORF or position within ORF. Depth was the summed frequency of annotated unique rearrangements, while breadth was defined as annotated unique rearrangements over total unique productive rearrangements. TCR breadth was compared between groups using two-sided Wilcoxon rank-sum tests. Drawn from immuneACCESS, this table holds only the in-frame rearrangements with V and J called that TCRdb kept. Clones are partly lost; checked studies trace under half to an unresolved V gene and leave the rest unexplained. V and J calls and clone size are given by that table; D and trimming were obtained from the DNA. The sample table shows approximately 300,000 clones, and just over 85% are seen once. The top ten clones comprise 1.9% of the sample.

For this clone: Its specific antigen is unknown. Base qualities are not provided; no much larger clone lies one nucleotide away.

Sequenced here: peripheral blood, sampled in a trial of Ad26.COV2.S vaccine versus placebo. The TCR comes from a person aged 18-60 years who received the Ad26.COV2.S COVID-19 vaccine or a placebo.

The nucleotide sequence reads as follows: TGTGCCAGCAGTGCGCCGGGACAGGGGACCCCAGAGCAGTACTTC. It translates to CASSAPGQGTPEQYF. Rearrangement joined TRBV2 to TRBJ2-7, with 10 bases matching TRBD1. From its cysteine to its phenylalanine, the CDR3 spans 15 amino acids. Here the CDR3 DNA is all that survives: 45 bases in frame from base 1. Germline trimming: 4 bases from V, 7 bases from J; junction bases outside gene matches: 10. CDR1 and CDR2 (SNHLY, FYNNEI) derive from the germline V gene.